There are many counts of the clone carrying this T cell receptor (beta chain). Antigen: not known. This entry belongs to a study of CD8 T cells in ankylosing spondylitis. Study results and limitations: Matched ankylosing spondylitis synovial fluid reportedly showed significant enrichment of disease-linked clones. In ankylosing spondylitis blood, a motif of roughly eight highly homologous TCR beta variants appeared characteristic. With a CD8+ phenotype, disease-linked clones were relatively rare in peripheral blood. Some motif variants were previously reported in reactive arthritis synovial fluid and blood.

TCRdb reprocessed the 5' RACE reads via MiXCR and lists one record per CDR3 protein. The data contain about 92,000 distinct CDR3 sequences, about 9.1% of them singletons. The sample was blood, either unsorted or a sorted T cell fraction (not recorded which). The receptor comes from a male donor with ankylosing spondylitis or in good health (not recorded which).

The CDR3 loop reads CASSQNRDRERLGYGYTF. The CDR3 DNA is TGTGCCAGCAGCCAGAACCGGGACAGGGAAAGGTTGGGCTATGGCTACACCTTC. The V gene is TRBV4-2, the J gene TRBJ1-2, with TRBD1 matching 9 bases. With V trimmed by 3 bases and J by 4 bases, 15 bases remained unmatched. Germline loops: CDR1 LGHNA, CDR2 YNFKEQ. This CDR3 spans 18 amino acids.